This T cell receptor (beta chain) was recovered during a study of beta chain features in type 1 diabetes. This CDR3 has 15 residues. J gave up 5 bases and V 4 bases, and 7 bases lay outside the gene matches. Germline V gives CDR1 SEHNR, CDR2 FQNEAQ (reference sequence). The authors reverse transcribed all of the isolated RNA, so sequencing captured expressed TCRB transcripts. The repertoire was sequenced with immunoSEQ multiplex PCR; TCRdb's copy has only in-frame clones and lacks some. The table lists 110,000 to 150,000 clones, about a tenth of them singletons. Input material: central memory CD4+ T cells from blood. This chain uses TRBV7-9 with TRBJ2-4, with 8 bases fitting TRBD1. This sequence originates from a woman in her forties in good health. DNA for the CDR3: TGTGCCAGCAGCTCCTTAGACAGGGGCCAAAACATTCAGTACTTC. Translation gives CASSSLDRGQNIQYF.